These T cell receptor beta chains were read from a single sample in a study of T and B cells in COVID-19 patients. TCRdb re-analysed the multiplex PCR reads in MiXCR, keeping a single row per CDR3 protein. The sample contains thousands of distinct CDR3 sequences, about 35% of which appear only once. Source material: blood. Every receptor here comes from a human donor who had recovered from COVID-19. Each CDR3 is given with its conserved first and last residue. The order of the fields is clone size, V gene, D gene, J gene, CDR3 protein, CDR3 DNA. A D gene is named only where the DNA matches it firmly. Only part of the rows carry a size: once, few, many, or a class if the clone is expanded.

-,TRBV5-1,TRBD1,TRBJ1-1,CASSARGDTEAFF,TGCGCCAGCAGCGCCAGGGGGGACACTGAAGCTTTCTTT
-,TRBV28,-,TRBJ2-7,CASSLGPASSYEQYF,TGTGCCAGCAGTTTAGGGCCAGCGTCCTCCTACGAGCAGTACTTC
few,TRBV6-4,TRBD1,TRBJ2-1,CASSDGTGGNEQFF,TGTGCCAGCAGTGACGGGACAGGGGGCAATGAGCAGTTCTTC
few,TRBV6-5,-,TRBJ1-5,CASSSLVGDQPQHF,TGTGCCAGCAGTTCTCTGGTTGGCGATCAGCCCCAGCATTTT
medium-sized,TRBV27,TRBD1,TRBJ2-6,CASGQDRARANVLTF,TGTGCCAGCGGGCAGGACAGGGCCAGGGCCAACGTCCTGACTTTC
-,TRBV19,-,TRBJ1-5,CASSPSGGRIQPQHF,TGTGCCAGTAGCCCCAGTGGGGGGAGGATTCAGCCCCAGCATTTT
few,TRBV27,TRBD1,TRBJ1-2,CASSFLGTGDYGYTF,TGTGCCAGCAGTTTCCTTGGGACAGGAGATTACGGCTACACCTTC
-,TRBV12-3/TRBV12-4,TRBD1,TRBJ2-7,CASSRGQRAYEQYF,TGTGCCAGCAGCAGGGGACAGAGAGCCTACGAGCAGTACTTC
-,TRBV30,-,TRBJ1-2,CAWKNRQSQSYGYTF,TGTGCCTGGAAGAACCGGCAGTCCCAATCCTATGGCTACACCTTC
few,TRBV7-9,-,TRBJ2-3,CASSLPLTVASDTQYF,TGTGCCAGCAGCTTACCCCTTACGGTAGCGTCAGATACGCAGTATTTT
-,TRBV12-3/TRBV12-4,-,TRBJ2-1,CASNPGPFF,TGTGCCAGCAACCCTGGGCCGTTCTTC
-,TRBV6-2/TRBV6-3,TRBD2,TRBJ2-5,CASSYIAGERGQETQYF,TGTGCCAGCAGTTACATAGCGGGAGAAAGGGGTCAAGAGACCCAGTACTTC
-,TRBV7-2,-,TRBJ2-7,CASSPPRGEQYF,TGTGCCAGCAGTCCTCCGAGGGGCGAGCAGTACTTC
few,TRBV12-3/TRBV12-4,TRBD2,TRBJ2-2,CASSQLSTGTSLPTGELFF,TGTGCCAGCAGCCAACTCTCAACCGGGACTAGCTTACCCACCGGGGAGCTGTTTTTT
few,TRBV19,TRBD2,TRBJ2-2,CASITSGINGELFF,TGTGCCAGTATTACTAGCGGGATAAACGGGGAGCTGTTTTTT
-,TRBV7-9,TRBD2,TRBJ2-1,CASSRGLAGAGDEQFF,TGTGCCAGCAGCCGGGGACTAGCGGGAGCAGGCGATGAGCAGTTCTTC
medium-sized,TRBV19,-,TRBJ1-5,CASDAGVFQPQHF,TGTGCCAGTGACGCAGGGGTATTTCAGCCCCAGCATTTT
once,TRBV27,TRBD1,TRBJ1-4,CASSSRQGGEKLFF,TGTGCCAGCAGTTCTAGACAGGGAGGCGAAAAACTGTTTTTT
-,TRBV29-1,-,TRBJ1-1,CSVYSLVGNTEAFF,TGCAGCGTCTACTCTTTGGTCGGGAACACTGAAGCTTTCTTT
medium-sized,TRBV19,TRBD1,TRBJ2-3,CASRGRGSTDTQYF,TGTGCCAGTAGGGGCAGGGGGAGCACAGATACGCAGTATTTT
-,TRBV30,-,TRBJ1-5,CAWREKGNQPQHF,TGTGCCTGGAGGGAGAAGGGCAATCAGCCCCAGCATTTT
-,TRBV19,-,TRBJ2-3,CASSGGGAGDTQYF,TGTGCCAGTAGTGGGGGGGGGGCCGGAGATACGCAGTATTTT
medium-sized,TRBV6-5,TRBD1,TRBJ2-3,CASRESGGTNTQYF,TGTGCCAGCAGAGAGTCAGGGGGCACAAATACGCAGTATTTT
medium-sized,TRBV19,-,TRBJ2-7,CASRPSGRYEQYF,TGTGCCAGTAGGCCCTCGGGGAGATACGAGCAGTACTTC
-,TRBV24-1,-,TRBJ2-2,CATSDLGQNTGELFF,TGTGCCACCAGTGACTTGGGACAGAACACCGGGGAGCTGTTTTTT
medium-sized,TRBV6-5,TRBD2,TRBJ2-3,CASSSVRLAGFTDTQYF,TGTGCCAGCAGTTCCGTAAGACTAGCGGGGTTCACAGATACGCAGTATTTT
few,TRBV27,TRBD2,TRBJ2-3,CASSLCRLAGERTDTQYF,TGTGCCAGCAGTTTATGTCGCCTAGCGGGAGAACGCACAGATACGCAGTATTTT
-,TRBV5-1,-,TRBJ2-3,CASSLSQRSSDTQYF,TGCGCCAGCAGCTTGTCCCAGAGGTCTTCAGATACGCAGTATTTT
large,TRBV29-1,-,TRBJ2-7,CSVRGGGYEQYF,TGCAGCGTTCGCGGTGGGGGGTACGAGCAGTACTTC
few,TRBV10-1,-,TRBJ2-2,CASSESAETGELFF,TGCGCCAGCAGTGAGTCAGCGGAGACCGGGGAGCTGTTTTTT
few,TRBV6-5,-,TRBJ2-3,CASSYEPPKSTDTQYF,TGTGCCAGCAGTTACGAACCCCCGAAATCCACAGATACGCAGTATTTT
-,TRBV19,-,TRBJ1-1,CASRAKQMNTEAFF,TGTGCCAGTAGAGCCAAACAGATGAACACTGAAGCTTTCTTT
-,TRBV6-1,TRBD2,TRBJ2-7,CASSAGLAGGPNEQYF,TGTGCCAGCAGTGCCGGACTAGCGGGAGGGCCTAACGAGCAGTACTTC
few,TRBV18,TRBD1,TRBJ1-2,CASSPRDRAYGYTF,TGTGCCAGCTCACCACGTGACAGGGCCTATGGCTACACCTTC
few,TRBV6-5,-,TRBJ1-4,CASRFRGTNEKLFF,TGTGCCAGCCGTTTTCGCGGTACTAATGAAAAACTGTTTTTT
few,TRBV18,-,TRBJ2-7,CASSPKVTAGGFLYEQYF,TGTGCCAGCTCACCTAAGGTTACAGCAGGAGGCTTTCTCTACGAGCAGTACTTC
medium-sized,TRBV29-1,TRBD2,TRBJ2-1,CSVEHGRAGEQFF,TGCAGCGTTGAACACGGGAGGGCCGGTGAGCAGTTCTTC
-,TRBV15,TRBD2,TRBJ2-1,CATSRGVGGGRGNNEQFF,TGTGCCACCAGCAGAGGTGTAGGTGGCGGGAGGGGCAACAATGAGCAGTTCTTC
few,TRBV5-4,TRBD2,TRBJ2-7,CASSSGGLVEYEQYF,TGTGCCAGCAGCTCCGGGGGACTAGTTGAATACGAGCAGTACTTC
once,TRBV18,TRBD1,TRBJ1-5,CASSPRAGGGEQPQHF,TGTGCCAGCTCTCCCCGGGCAGGGGGAGGGGAACAGCCCCAGCATTTT
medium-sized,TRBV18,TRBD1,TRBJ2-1,CASSPWTGNEQFF,TGTGCCAGCTCACCGTGGACAGGCAATGAGCAGTTCTTC
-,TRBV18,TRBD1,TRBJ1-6,CASSPQGAGNNSPLHF,TGTGCCAGCTCACCGCAGGGGGCAGGAAATAATTCACCCCTCCACTTT
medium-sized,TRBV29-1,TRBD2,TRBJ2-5,CSVERGRGELAGVIETQYF,TGCAGCGTTGAAAGAGGCAGGGGGGAGCTAGCGGGAGTAATAGAGACCCAGTACTTC